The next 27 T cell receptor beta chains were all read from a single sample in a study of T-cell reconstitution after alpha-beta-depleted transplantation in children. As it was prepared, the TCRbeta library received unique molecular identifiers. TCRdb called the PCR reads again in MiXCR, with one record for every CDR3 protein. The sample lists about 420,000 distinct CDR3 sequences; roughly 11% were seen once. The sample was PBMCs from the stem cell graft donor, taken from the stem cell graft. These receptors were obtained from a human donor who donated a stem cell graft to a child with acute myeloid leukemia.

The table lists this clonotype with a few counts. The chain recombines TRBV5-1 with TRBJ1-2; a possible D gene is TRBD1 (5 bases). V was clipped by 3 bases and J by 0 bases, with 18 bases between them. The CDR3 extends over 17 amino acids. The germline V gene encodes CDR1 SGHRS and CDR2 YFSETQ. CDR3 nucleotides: TGCGCCAGCAGCTCCGTGGGACGGGGGGAAGCTAACTATGGCTACACCTTC. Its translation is CASSSVGRGEANYGYTF.

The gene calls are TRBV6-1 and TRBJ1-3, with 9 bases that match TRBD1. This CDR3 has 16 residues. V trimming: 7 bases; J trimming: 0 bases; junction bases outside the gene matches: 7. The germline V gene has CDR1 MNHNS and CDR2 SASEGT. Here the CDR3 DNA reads TGTGCCAGCACACAGGACAGGGGAAGCTCTGGAAACACCATATATTTT. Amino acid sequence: CASTQDRGSSGNTIYF.

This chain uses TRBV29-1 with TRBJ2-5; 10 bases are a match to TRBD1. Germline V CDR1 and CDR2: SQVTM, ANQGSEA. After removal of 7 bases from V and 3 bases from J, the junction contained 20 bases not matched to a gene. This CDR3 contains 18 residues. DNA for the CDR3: TGCAGCGCCCAAGAGGGACAGGGGTACTGGGGGGCTAAAGAGACCCAGTACTTC. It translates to CSAQEGQGYWGAKETQYF.

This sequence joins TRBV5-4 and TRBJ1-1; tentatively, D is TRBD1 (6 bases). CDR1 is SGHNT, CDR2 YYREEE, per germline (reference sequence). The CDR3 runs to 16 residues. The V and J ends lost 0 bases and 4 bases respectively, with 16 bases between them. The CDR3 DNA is TGTGCCAGCAGCTTGGGTATACAGGGAAAAGGCACTGAAGCTTTCTTT. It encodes CASSLGIQGKGTEAFF. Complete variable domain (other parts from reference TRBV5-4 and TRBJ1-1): ETGVTQSPTHLIKTRGQQVTLRCSSQSGHNTVSWYQQALGQGPQFIFQYYREEENGRGNFPPRFSGLQFPNYSSELNVNALELDDSALYLCASSLGIQGKGTEAFFGQGTRLTVV.

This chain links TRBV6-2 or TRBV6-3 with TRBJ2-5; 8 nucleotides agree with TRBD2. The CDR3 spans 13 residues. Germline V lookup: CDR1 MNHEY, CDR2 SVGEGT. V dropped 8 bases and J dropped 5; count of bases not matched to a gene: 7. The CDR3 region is CASGSGGEETQYF. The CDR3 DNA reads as TGTGCCAGCGGGAGCGGGGGTGAGGAGACCCAGTACTTC.

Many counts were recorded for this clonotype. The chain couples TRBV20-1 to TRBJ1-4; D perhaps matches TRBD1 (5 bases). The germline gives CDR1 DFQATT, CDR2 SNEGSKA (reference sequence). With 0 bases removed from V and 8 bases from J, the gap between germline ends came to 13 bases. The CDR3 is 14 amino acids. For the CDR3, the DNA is TGCAGTGCTAGAGATAATCAGGGAGGCGAAAAACTGTTTTTT. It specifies CSARDNQGGEKLFF.

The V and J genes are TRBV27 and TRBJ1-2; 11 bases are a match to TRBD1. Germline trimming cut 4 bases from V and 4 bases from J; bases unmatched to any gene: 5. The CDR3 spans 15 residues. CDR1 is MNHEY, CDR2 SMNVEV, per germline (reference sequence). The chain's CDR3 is CASSSRDRGAYGYTF. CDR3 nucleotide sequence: TGTGCCAGCAGTTCCCGGGACAGGGGGGCCTATGGCTACACCTTC.

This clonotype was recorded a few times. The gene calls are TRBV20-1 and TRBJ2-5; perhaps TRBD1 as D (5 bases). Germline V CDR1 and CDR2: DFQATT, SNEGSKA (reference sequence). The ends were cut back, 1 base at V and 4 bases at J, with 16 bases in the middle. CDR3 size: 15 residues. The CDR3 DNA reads TGCAGTGCTAGAGTCGGGTTGGGGCGAAGAGAGACCCAGTACTTC. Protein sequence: CSARVGLGRRETQYF.

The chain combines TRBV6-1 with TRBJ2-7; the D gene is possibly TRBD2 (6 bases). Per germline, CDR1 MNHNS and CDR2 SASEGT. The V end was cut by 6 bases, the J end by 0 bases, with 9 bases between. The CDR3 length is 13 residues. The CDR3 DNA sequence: TGTGCCAGCAGCGCGGACTACTCCTACGAGCAGTACGTC. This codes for CASSADYSYEQYV.

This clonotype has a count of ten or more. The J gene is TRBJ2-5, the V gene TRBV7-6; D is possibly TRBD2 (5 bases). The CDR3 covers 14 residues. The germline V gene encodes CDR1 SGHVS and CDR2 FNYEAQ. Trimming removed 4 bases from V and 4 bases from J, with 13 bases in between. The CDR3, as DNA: TGTGCCAGCAGCTCCAGACTGAGCGGAGAGACCCAGTACTTC. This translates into CASSSRLSGETQYF.

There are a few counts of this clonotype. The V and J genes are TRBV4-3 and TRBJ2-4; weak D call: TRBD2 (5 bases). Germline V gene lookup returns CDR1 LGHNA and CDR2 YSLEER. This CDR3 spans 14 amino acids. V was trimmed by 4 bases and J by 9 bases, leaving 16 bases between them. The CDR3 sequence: CASSRELVSSIQYF. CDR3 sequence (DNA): TGCGCCAGCAGCCGAGAACTAGTTTCAAGCATTCAGTACTTC.

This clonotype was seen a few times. In nucleotides, the CDR3 is TGTGCCAGCACCCCGGGTGTCGCCAAGAACACTGAAGCTTTCTTT. As protein: CASTPGVAKNTEAFF. This rearrangement joins TRBV7-2 to TRBJ1-1; D is unresolved. The germline CDR1 and CDR2 sequences are SGHTA and FQGNSA. The length of the CDR3 is 15 residues. Between the trimmed V and J ends, which lost 7 bases and 1 base, there was a span of 16 bases.

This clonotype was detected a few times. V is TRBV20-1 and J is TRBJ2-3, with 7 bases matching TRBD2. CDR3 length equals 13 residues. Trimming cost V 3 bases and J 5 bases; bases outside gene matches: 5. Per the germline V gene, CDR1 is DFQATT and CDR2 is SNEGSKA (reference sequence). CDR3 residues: CSARRVAGDTQYF. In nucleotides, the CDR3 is TGCAGTGCTAGGCGAGTAGCGGGAGATACGCAGTATTTT.

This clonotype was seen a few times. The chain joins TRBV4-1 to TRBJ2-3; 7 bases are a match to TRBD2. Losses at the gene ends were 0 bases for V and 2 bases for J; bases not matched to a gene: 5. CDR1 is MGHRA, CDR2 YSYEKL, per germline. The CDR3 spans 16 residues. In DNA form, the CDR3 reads TGCGCCAGCAGCCAAGAACCGGCGGGAGCCACAGATACGCAGTATTTT. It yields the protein CASSQEPAGATDTQYF.

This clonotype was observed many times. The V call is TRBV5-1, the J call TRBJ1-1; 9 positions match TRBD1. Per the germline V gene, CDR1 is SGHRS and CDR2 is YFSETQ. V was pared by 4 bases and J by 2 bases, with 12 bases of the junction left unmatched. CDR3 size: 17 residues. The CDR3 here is CASSHGTGWSENTEAFF. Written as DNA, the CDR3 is TGCGCCAGCAGCCATGGGACAGGGTGGTCGGAAAACACTGAAGCTTTCTTT.

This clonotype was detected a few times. The CDR3 sequence: CASSFSRGTEAFF. For the CDR3, the DNA is TGTGCCAGCAGTTTCTCGCGGGGCACTGAAGCTTTCTTT. This sequence joins TRBV12-3 or TRBV12-4 and TRBJ1-1; D remains ambiguous. The V gene lost 3 bases and the J gene lost 4 bases, with 9 bases spanning the gap. There are 13 residues in the CDR3.

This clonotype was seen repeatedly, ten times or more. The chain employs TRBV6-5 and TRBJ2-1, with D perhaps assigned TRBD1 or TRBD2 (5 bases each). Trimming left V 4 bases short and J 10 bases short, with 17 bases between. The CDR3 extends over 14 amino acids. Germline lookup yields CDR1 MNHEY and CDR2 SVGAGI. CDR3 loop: CASSWASREKEQFF. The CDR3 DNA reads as TGTGCCAGCAGTTGGGCGAGCAGGGAGAAGGAGCAGTTCTTC.

CDR3 DNA: TGCGCCAGCAGCCCCGCGGGGCAGCCGAACACCGGGGAGCTGTTTTTT. Amino acid sequence: CASSPAGQPNTGELFF. The chain joins TRBV5-1 to TRBJ2-2; a weak D match, TRBD2 (6 bases). The CDR3 length is 16 residues. Germline lookup yields CDR1 SGHRS and CDR2 YFSETQ. Trimming stripped 4 bases from V and 0 bases from J, with 13 bases between.

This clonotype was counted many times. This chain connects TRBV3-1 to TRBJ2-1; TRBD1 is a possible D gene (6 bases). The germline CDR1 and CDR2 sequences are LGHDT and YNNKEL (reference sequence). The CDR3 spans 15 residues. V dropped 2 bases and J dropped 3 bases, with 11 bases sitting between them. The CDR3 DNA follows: TGTGCCAGCAGCCAACCCGGACAGTTCTACAATGAGCAGTTCTTC. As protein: CASSQPGQFYNEQFF.

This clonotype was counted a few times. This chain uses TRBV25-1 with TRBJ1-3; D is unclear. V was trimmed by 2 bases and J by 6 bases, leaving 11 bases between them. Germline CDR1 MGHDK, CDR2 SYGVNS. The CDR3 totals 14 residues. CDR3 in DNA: TGTGCCAGCAGTGAACCTGGGGTTTTAAACACCATATATTTT. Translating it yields CASSEPGVLNTIYF.

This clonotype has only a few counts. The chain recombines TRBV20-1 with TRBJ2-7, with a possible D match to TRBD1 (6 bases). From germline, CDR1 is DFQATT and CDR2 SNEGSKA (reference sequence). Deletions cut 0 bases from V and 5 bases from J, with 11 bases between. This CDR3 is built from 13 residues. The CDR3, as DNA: TGCAGTGCTAGAGAGGCAGGGGACCACGAGCAGTACGTC. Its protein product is CSAREAGDHEQYV.

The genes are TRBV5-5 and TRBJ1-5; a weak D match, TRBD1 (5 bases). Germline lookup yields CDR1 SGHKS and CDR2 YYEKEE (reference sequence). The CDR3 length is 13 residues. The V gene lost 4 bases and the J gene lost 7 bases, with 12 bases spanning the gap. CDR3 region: CASSPRGEQPQHF. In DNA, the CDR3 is TGTGCCAGCAGCCCCCGGGGCGAACAGCCCCAGCATTTT.

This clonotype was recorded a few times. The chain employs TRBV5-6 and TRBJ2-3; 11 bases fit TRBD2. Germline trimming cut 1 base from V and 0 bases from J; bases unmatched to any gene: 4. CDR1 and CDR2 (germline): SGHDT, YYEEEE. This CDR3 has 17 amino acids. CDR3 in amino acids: CASSLPASGGSTDTQYF. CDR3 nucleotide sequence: TGTGCCAGCAGCTTGCCGGCTAGCGGGGGGAGCACAGATACGCAGTATTTT.

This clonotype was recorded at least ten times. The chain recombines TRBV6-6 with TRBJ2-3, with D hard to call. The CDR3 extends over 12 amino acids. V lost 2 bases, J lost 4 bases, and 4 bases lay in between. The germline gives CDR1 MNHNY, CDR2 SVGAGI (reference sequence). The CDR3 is CASSYGPDTQYF. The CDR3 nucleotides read TGTGCCAGCAGTTACGGGCCAGATACGCAGTATTTT.

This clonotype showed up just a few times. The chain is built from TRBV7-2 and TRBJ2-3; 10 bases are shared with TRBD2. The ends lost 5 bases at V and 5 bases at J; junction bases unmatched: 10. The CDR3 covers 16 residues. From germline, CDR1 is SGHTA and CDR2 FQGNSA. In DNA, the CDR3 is TGTGCCAGCAGCCGACGGATAGCGGGAGGTGGAGATACGCAGTATTTT. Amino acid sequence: CASSRRIAGGGDTQYF.

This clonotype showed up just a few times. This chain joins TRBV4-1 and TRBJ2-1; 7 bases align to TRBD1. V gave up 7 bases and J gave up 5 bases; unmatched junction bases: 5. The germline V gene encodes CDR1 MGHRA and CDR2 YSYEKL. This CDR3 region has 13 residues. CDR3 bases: TGCGCCAGCACCCATGGGACAGACAATGAGCAGTTCTTC. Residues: CASTHGTDNEQFF.

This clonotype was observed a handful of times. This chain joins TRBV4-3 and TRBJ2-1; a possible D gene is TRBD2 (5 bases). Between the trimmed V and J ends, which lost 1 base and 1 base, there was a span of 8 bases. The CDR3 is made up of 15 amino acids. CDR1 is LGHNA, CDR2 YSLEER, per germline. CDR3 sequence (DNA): TGCGCCAGCAGCCAAGTACGGGGTTCCTACAATGAGCAGTTCTTC. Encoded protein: CASSQVRGSYNEQFF.